A selection of T cell receptor beta chains follows, all from one sample in a study of radiation and T cells in renal cell carcinoma. This table comes from immunoSEQ multiplex PCR, and its TCRdb copy is limited to in-frame clones, with some not included. The sample shows approximately 51,000 clones, around 83% of them seen only once. The material was blood, obtained from a patient whose treatment included radiotherapy and nephrectomy. The source of these receptors is a woman between 65 and 79 years old with renal cell carcinoma. CDR3s include the opening cysteine and the closing phenylalanine or tryptophan. Fields, in order: D gene, J gene, V gene, clone size, CDR3 protein, CDR3 DNA. D genes are given only for firm matches. Only some rows state a clone size, as once, few, many or a class for expanded clones.

>TRBD2|TRBJ2-2|TRBV30|NA
CACGTRGTGELFF
TGTGCCTGCGGGACTAGAGGTACCGGGGAGCTGTTTTTT
>NA|TRBJ1-5|TRBV6-5|NA
CASSYTTGSNQPQHF
TGTGCCAGCAGTTACACGACAGGAAGCAATCAGCCCCAGCATTTT
>TRBD1|TRBJ1-1|TRBV19|NA
CASTWDRVGTEAFF
TGTGCCAGTACCTGGGACAGGGTAGGGACTGAAGCTTTCTTT
>NA|TRBJ2-5|TRBV9|NA
CASSVASSGVETQYF
TGTGCCAGCAGCGTAGCCTCTAGTGGGGTCGAGACCCAGTACTTC
>NA|TRBJ2-7|TRBV7-2|NA
CASSLGGGGPNEQYF
TGTGCCAGCAGCTTAGGAGGCGGCGGTCCGAACGAGCAGTACTTC
>TRBD1|TRBJ2-3|TRBV10-3|once
CAISADRITDTQYF
TGTGCCATCAGTGCGGACAGGATCACAGATACGCAGTATTTT
>NA|TRBJ2-3|TRBV19|once
CALREGPLGPSSTDTQYF
TGTGCCCTACGGGAAGGGCCTCTGGGACCATCTAGCACAGATACGCAGTATTTT
>NA|TRBJ1-1|TRBV30|once
CAWSVPPQNTEAFF
TGTGCCTGGAGTGTACCCCCTCAGAACACTGAAGCTTTCTTT
>NA|TRBJ1-2|TRBV10-3|NA
CAISVGGNGYTF
TGTGCCATCAGTGTCGGTGGGAATGGCTACACCTTC
>NA|TRBJ2-3|TRBV27|once
CASSMLTTTDTQYF
TGTGCCAGCAGTATGCTGACAACCACAGATACGCAGTATTTT
>NA|TRBJ1-2|TRBV7-9|NA
CASSADMHGYTF
TGTGCCAGCAGCGCGGACATGCATGGCTACACCTTC
>TRBD2|TRBJ2-4|TRBV5-4|once
CASSVAGGSKNIQYF
TGTGCCAGCAGCGTAGCGGGAGGCTCCAAAAACATTCAGTACTTC
>TRBD2|TRBJ2-5|TRBV7-2|NA
CASSSRWGPGGETQYF
TGTGCCAGCAGCTCCCGTTGGGGTCCGGGGGGGGAGACCCAGTACTTC
>NA|TRBJ2-1|TRBV2|NA
CASTLYSGGGRSEQFF
TGTGCCAGCACACTATACTCTGGGGGGGGGCGGTCCGAGCAGTTCTTC
>TRBD2|TRBJ2-3|TRBV29-1|NA
CSGGLAGNADTQYF
TGCAGCGGGGGACTAGCGGGAAATGCAGATACGCAGTATTTT
>NA|TRBJ2-3|TRBV10-3|NA
CAISGMVTALTDTQYF
TGTGCCATCAGTGGAATGGTTACTGCCCTCACAGATACGCAGTATTTT
>TRBD2|TRBJ2-7|TRBV6-5|NA
CASSYSFSGNYEQYF
TGTGCCAGCAGTTACTCCTTCAGCGGGAACTACGAGCAGTACTTC
>TRBD1|TRBJ2-5|TRBV5-4|once
CASSLMTGGTQYF
TGTGCCAGCAGCTTGATGACAGGGGGGACCCAGTACTTC
>TRBD2|TRBJ2-1|TRBV5-5|NA
CASSPGTSGRREQFF
TGTGCCAGCAGCCCCGGGACTAGCGGGAGACGGGAGCAGTTCTTC
>NA|TRBJ2-1|TRBV5-1|NA
CASSRGLERGEQFF
TGCGCCAGCAGCCGGGGGCTAGAAAGGGGTGAGCAGTTCTTC
>TRBD1|TRBJ2-7|TRBV4-2|NA
CASSQDGEAGGSYEQYF
TGTGCCAGCAGCCAAGATGGAGAGGCAGGGGGCTCCTACGAGCAGTACTTC
>NA|TRBJ1-1|TRBV10-3|NA
CAIKAGAGGDTEAFF
TGTGCCATCAAGGCGGGGGCAGGAGGTGACACTGAAGCTTTCTTT
>TRBD1|TRBJ1-2|TRBV15|NA
CATSSWTGGVIYGYTF
TGTGCCACCAGCAGTTGGACAGGGGGTGTGATCTATGGCTACACCTTC
>NA|TRBJ2-1|TRBV9|NA
CASSVRLSSNEQFF
TGTGCCAGCAGCGTAAGGTTGTCTTCCAATGAGCAGTTCTTC
>NA|TRBJ1-3|TRBV28|NA
CASSLGYSGNTIYF
TGTGCCAGCAGTTTAGGGTACTCTGGAAACACCATATATTTT
>TRBD2|TRBJ2-1|TRBV7-3|NA
CASSTGLGGEQFF
TGTGCCAGCAGCACGGGACTAGGCGGGGAGCAGTTCTTC
>NA|TRBJ2-5|TRBV11-3|NA
CASSQGRSQETQYF
TGTGCCAGCAGCCAGGGGAGGAGTCAAGAGACCCAGTACTTC
>NA|TRBJ1-1|TRBV6-4|NA
CASRPPFLNCTEAFF
TGTGCCAGCAGACCACCATTCCTGAATTGTACTGAAGCTTTCTTT
>TRBD1|TRBJ1-2|TRBV7-9|once
CASSLGQGMNYGYTF
TGTGCCAGCAGCTTAGGACAGGGGATGAACTATGGCTACACCTTC
>NA|TRBJ2-7|TRBV18|NA
CASSRGGIEQYF
TGTGCCAGCTCACGTGGGGGAATCGAGCAGTACTTC
>TRBD1|TRBJ1-2|TRBV5-4|once
CASRWMTGQADGYTF
TGTGCCAGCAGGTGGATGACCGGACAGGCCGATGGCTACACCTTC
>NA|TRBJ2-2|TRBV29-1|few
CSVPGELFF
TGCAGCGTCCCCGGGGAGCTGTTTTTT
>NA|TRBJ1-6|TRBV5-1|NA
CASSTGYVSPLHF
TGCGCCAGCTCCACAGGGTATGTTTCACCCCTCCACTTT
>NA|TRBJ1-2|TRBV23-1|NA
CASSHFRAGYTF
TGCGCCAGCAGTCACTTTAGGGCTGGCTACACCTTC
>NA|TRBJ1-2|TRBV11-2|NA
CASSPARGDRGYTF
TGTGCCAGCAGCCCGGCTAGGGGAGATCGGGGCTACACCTTC
>NA|TRBJ1-2|TRBV7-9|NA
CASSLGPNYGYTF
TGTGCCAGCAGCTTAGGCCCTAACTATGGCTACACCTTC
>NA|TRBJ2-7|TRBV23-1|NA
CASSQSQEGNFYEQYF
TGCGCCAGCAGTCAATCCCAGGAGGGGAATTTCTACGAGCAGTACTTC
>TRBD2|TRBJ2-1|TRBV4-2|NA
CASSQASGGAGEQFF
TGTGCCAGCAGCCAAGCCAGCGGGGGGGCAGGTGAGCAGTTCTTC
>NA|TRBJ2-3|TRBV9|NA
CASSPTTDTQYF
TGTGCCAGCAGCCCCACCACAGATACGCAGTATTTT
>NA|TRBJ2-2|TRBV5-6|NA
CASSLRGYTGELFF
TGTGCCAGCAGCTTGCGGGGGTACACCGGGGAGCTGTTTTTT
>TRBD1|TRBJ2-5|TRBV5-4|once
CASSLAGGRGETQYF
TGTGCCAGCAGCTTGGCAGGGGGCCGGGGTGAGACCCAGTACTTC
>TRBD1|TRBJ2-7|TRBV19|NA
CASSNDPPTGYTVKQYF
TGTGCCAGTAGCAACGACCCCCCGACAGGGTATACAGTGAAGCAGTACTTC
>NA|TRBJ1-2|TRBV6-1|NA
CASSEIREAHGYTF
TGTGCCAGCAGTGAAATCAGGGAAGCTCATGGCTACACCTTC
>NA|TRBJ2-2|TRBV6-5|NA
CASRDRGGVGELFF
TGTGCCAGCAGAGACAGGGGAGGGGTCGGGGAGCTGTTTTTT
>NA|TRBJ2-7|TRBV5-1|once
CASSLEAGSSYEQYF
TGCGCCAGCAGCTTGGAAGCAGGGAGCTCCTACGAGCAGTACTTC
>NA|TRBJ1-1|TRBV4-1|few
CASSQDRYRNTEAFF
TGCGCCAGCAGCCAAGATCGGTACAGAAACACTGAAGCTTTCTTT
>NA|TRBJ1-2|TRBV5-4|NA
CASSFVGGYTF
TGTGCCAGCAGCTTCGTGGGTGGCTACACCTTC
>TRBD2|TRBJ2-7|TRBV11-2|NA
CASSFGLAGEDWGYEQYF
TGTGCCAGCAGCTTTGGACTAGCGGGAGAAGACTGGGGCTACGAGCAGTACTTC
>TRBD2|TRBJ2-1|TRBV11-3|few
CASSWGLLGREATNEQFF
TGTGCCAGCAGTTGGGGCCTACTTGGGCGGGAGGCCACCAATGAGCAGTTCTTC
>TRBD1|TRBJ1-2|TRBV18|NA
CASSPGQGANYGYTF
TGTGCCAGCTCACCCGGACAGGGTGCTAACTATGGCTACACCTTC
>TRBD1|TRBJ2-2|TRBV7-2|NA
CASSSGTVLNTGELFF
TGTGCCAGCAGCTCCGGGACAGTGCTGAACACCGGGGAGCTGTTTTTT
>TRBD2|TRBJ2-2|TRBV4-1|NA
CASSQDRAGGPVVGELFF
TGCGCCAGCAGCCAAGATCGGGCGGGAGGGCCAGTCGTCGGGGAGCTGTTTTTT